This T cell receptor (beta chain) was sequenced for a study of control samples from healthy donors and cancer patients. This CDR3 spans 16 amino acids. Profiled with immunoSEQ multiplex PCR; TCRdb holds only in-frame clones, not every one. The sample's table shows some 190,000 clones. The V and J genes are TRBV21-1 and TRBJ1-5; no DNA check was done on the table's D call, TRBD1. TRBV21-1 is a pseudogene. The receptor's source is a woman under 40 in good health. The sample was blood. CDR3 bases: TGTGCCAGCAGCAACGCGGGACAGGGGGCAAGTCAGCCCCAGCATTTT. As protein: CASSNAGQGASQPQHF.